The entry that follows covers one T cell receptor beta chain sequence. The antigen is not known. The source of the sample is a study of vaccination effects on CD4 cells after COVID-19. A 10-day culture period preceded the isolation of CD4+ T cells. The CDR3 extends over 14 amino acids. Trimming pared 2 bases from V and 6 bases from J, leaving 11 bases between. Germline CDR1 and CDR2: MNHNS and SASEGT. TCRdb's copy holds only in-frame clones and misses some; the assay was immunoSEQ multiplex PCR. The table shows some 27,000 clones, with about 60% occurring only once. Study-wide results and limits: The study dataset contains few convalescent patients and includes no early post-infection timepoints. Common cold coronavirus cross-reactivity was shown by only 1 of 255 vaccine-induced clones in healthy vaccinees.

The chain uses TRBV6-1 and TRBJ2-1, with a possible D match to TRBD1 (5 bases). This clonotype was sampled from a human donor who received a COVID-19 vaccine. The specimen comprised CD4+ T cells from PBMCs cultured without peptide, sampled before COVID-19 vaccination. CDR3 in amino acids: CASSERQGINEQFF. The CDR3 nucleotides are TGTGCCAGCAGTGAACGCCAGGGAATCAATGAGCAGTTCTTC.